The present T cell receptor (beta chain) was sequenced within a study of blood T cell repertoires in COVID-19. CDR1 is SGHNT and CDR2 is YYREEE in the germline V gene (reference sequence). The CDR3 runs 15 residues. Trimming took 5 bases from V and 5 from J, leaving 20 bases between them. Data came from immunoSEQ multiplex PCR; TCRdb stores just in-frame clones and leaves some out. This sample has about 150,000 clones, with around 84% found just once. The sequenced sample consisted of peripheral blood. The chain has TRBV5-4 and TRBJ2-7; D remains ambiguous. The clonotype originates from a man at least 80 years old with acute or convalescent COVID-19. CDR3 sequence (DNA): TGTGCCAGCAGTTTCGGCGGTCGAGCCGGCCACGAGCAGTACTTC. This encodes CASSFGGRAGHEQYF.